This is a list of T cell receptor beta chains from one sample in a study of a mutant IDH1 vaccine in newly diagnosed glioma. Assay: immunoSEQ multiplex PCR; the TCRdb copy retains only in-frame clones and omits some. The repertoire holds 58,000 or so clones, with about 89% as singletons. No cognate antigen is known for these TCRs. The sequenced sample was PBMCs, obtained from a glioma patient whose treatment included an IDH1 peptide vaccine. The source of these receptors is a man in his forties or fifties with glioma. The CDR3 runs from the conserved cysteine through the conserved F or W. Each record gives: V gene, J gene, D gene, clone size, CDR3 DNA, CDR3 protein. A D gene is named only where the DNA matches it firmly. Clone size is stated in some rows and not others, as once, few, many or a class when expanded.

>TRBV7-2|TRBJ1-5|TRBD1|NA
TGTGCCAGCAGCTTAGGGGAGGGGGCCCGGCCCCAGCATTTT
CASSLGEGARPQHF
>TRBV15|TRBJ1-2|NA|NA
TGTGCCACCAGCAGAGTCACGGGGGGGAACTATGGCTACACCTTC
CATSRVTGGNYGYTF
>TRBV10-3|TRBJ1-1|NA|NA
TGTGCCATCAGTGCCGGCATCACTCGGAGGGACACTGAAGCTTTCTTT
CAISAGITRRDTEAFF
>TRBV7-9|TRBJ2-2|TRBD2|few
TGTGCCAGCAGCCCCCCCAGGACTAGCGGGCCGAACACCGGGGAGCTGTTTTTT
CASSPPRTSGPNTGELFF
>TRBV4-2|TRBJ2-3|NA|once
TGTGCCAGCAGCCAAATCAGCGGCACAGATACGCAGTATTTT
CASSQISGTDTQYF
>TRBV28|TRBJ2-6|TRBD1|NA
TGTGCCAGCAGGTCGACAGGGGGCGGAAGTGGGGCCAACGTCCTGACTTTC
CASRSTGGGSGANVLTF
>TRBV19|TRBJ1-5|TRBD1|once
TGTGCCAGTAGTATGGCGCAGGGGGCTGGGAATGTTCAGCCCCAGCATTTT
CASSMAQGAGNVQPQHF
>TRBV11-2|TRBJ2-3|NA|once
TGTGCCAGCAGCTTAGACCGAAGCCTCCGAACGCAGTATTTT
CASSLDRSLRTQYF
>TRBV6-6|TRBJ2-2|NA|NA
NA
CASSTSGLAVGELFF
>TRBV10-3|TRBJ1-3|NA|NA
TGTGCCATCAGTGCCCAACAGGGAAGCTCTGGAAACACCATATATTTT
CAISAQQGSSGNTIYF
>TRBV10-3|TRBJ1-1|NA|NA
TGTGCCATCAGTGAGGGGACCACTGAAGCTTTCTTT
CAISEGTTEAFF
>TRBV5-5|TRBJ2-7|TRBD2|NA
TGTGCCAGCAGCTCTCTAGCGGGACCCTCCTACGAGCAGTACTTC
CASSSLAGPSYEQYF
>TRBV21-1|TRBJ2-7|NA|once
TGTGCCAGCAGCAAAGCGTCTAGCGGGAGATGGGGCGAGCAGTACTTC
CASSKASSGRWGEQYF
>TRBV5-8|TRBJ1-5|NA|NA
TGTGCCAGCACCCCAGGGTGGTCACCTTCTCGCAATCAGCCCCAGCATTTT
CASTPGWSPSRNQPQHF
>TRBV27|TRBJ2-3|TRBD2|NA
TGTGCCAGCAGTCTGGTGGGGGTACTAGCGGTGCATAGCACAGATACGCAGTATTTT
CASSLVGVLAVHSTDTQYF
>TRBV27|TRBJ1-3|NA|NA
TGTGCCAGCAGTTTAAGGGGGGGCGCGTACGGAAACACCATATATTTT
CASSLRGGAYGNTIYF
>TRBV5-1|TRBJ1-1|NA|NA
TGCGCCAGCAGCACGGGAATGAACACTGAAGCTTTCTTT
CASSTGMNTEAFF
>TRBV5-1|TRBJ1-2|NA|NA
TGCGCCAGCGAGGGGGGGTATGGCTACACCTTC
CASEGGYGYTF
>TRBV29-1|TRBJ2-5|TRBD2|NA
TGCAGCGTGGTAGCGGGAGGCTGGGAGACCCAGTACTTC
CSVVAGGWETQYF
>TRBV27|TRBJ2-7|NA|NA
TGTGCCAGCAGCCCGCAGGCCAACTACGAGCAGTACTTC
CASSPQANYEQYF
>TRBV7-9|TRBJ2-5|NA|NA
TGTGCCAGCAGCATAACCGGGACCCAAGAGACCCAGTACTTC
CASSITGTQETQYF
>TRBV18|TRBJ1-1|NA|NA
TGTGCCAGCTCAGCAGATGGATCGGACAGCCGCACTGAAGCTTTCTTT
CASSADGSDSRTEAFF
>TRBV7-8|TRBJ1-5|NA|NA
TGTGCCAGCAGCTTAGTATCACGGAGCAATCAGCCCCAGCATTTT
CASSLVSRSNQPQHF
>TRBV2|TRBJ2-3|NA|once
TGTGCCAGCAGTAGGGACTCATCCACAGATACGCAGTATTTT
CASSRDSSTDTQYF
>TRBV7-6|TRBJ1-3|NA|NA
TGTGCCAGCAGCTTAGGCCTGGAGGCTGGAAACACCATATATTTT
CASSLGLEAGNTIYF
>TRBV18|TRBJ1-4|NA|NA
TGTGCCAGCTCCCCAAATTGGGCTGCAACTAATGAAAAACTGTTTTTT
CASSPNWAATNEKLFF
>TRBV19|TRBJ1-5|NA|few
TGTGCCACCCACCGGGACGAAGATCAGCCCCAGCATTTT
CATHRDEDQPQHF
>TRBV18|TRBJ2-7|TRBD1|NA
TGTGCCAGCTCAGCCGGGACAGGGGAGGGCGAGCAGTACTTC
CASSAGTGEGEQYF
>TRBV19|TRBJ1-3|NA|NA
TGTGCCAGTAGTAGGGTCGGAAACACCATATATTTT
CASSRVGNTIYF
>TRBV2|TRBJ1-5|NA|few
TGTGCCAGCAGTGAAGTCGTGGGCAATCAGCCCCAGCATTTT
CASSEVVGNQPQHF
>TRBV11-2|TRBJ2-7|TRBD2|NA
TGTGCCAGCAGCCTGGGACTAGCGGGAGACTACGAGCAGTACTTC
CASSLGLAGDYEQYF
>TRBV2|TRBJ2-7|NA|NA
TGTGCCAGCAGTGGTGGACAGCGAAACTACGAGCAGTACTTC
CASSGGQRNYEQYF
>TRBV5-1|TRBJ2-7|NA|NA
TGCGCCAGCAGCTTCTCCACCGGAGCGAACTACGAGCAGTACTTC
CASSFSTGANYEQYF
>TRBV7-3|TRBJ2-7|NA|NA
TGTGCCAGCAGCAGCCTCGGCGGAGATTACGAGCAGTACTTC
CASSSLGGDYEQYF
>TRBV7-3|TRBJ2-7|TRBD2|NA
TGTGCCAGCAGCTTACACGGGACTAGCTCCGAGCAGTACTTC
CASSLHGTSSEQYF
>TRBV19|TRBJ1-4|NA|NA
TGTGCCAGTAGTACATACAGAAAATCCGTGGAAAAACTGTTTTTT
CASSTYRKSVEKLFF
>TRBV27|TRBJ2-2|NA|NA
TGTGCCAGCAGTTCACCAGGAGACCGGGAGCTGTTTTTT
CASSSPGDRELFF
>TRBV6-1|TRBJ2-2|NA|NA
TGTGCCAGCAGTCTGGGAAAAGGCGGGGAGCTGTTTTTT
CASSLGKGGELFF
>TRBV27|TRBJ1-2|TRBD1|NA
TGTGCCAGCGGTGATTTTATAGGACAGGGTTATGGCTACACCTTC
CASGDFIGQGYGYTF
>TRBV6-5|TRBJ2-7|TRBD2|NA
TGTGCCAGCAGGCCGACTAGCGGGGTGCAGTACTTC
CASRPTSGVQYF
>TRBV19|TRBJ2-1|TRBD2|NA
TGTGCCAGTAGTAGGGGACTAACATACAATGAGCAGTTCTTC
CASSRGLTYNEQFF